This TCR beta chain was recorded in a study of identical twins (dated by TCRdb to 2016 to 2017). General notes on the study: TCR alpha and beta repertoires from monozygotic twins, unrelated adults of various ages and cord blood were deep-sequenced to test whether fetal clonotypes persist. To rule out contamination, replicate twin experiments were performed at different times with different library preparation protocols.

Findings and caveats that apply to the study as a whole: Zero-insertion analyses could be partly confounded by invariant T cells such as MAIT and iNKT, although diverse VJ usage argued against such confounding for most clonotypes. Fewer insertions were carried by abundant cord blood beta clonotypes; a weaker similar trend was observed in young adult naive repertoires, while no such trend was observed in memory repertoires. Out-of-frame TCR alpha sequences shared between twins showed an excess of low generation-probability sequences compared with coincidental sharing between unrelated individuals. A weaker excess of twin sharing was found in beta out-of-frame sequences because the signal-to-noise ratio was lowered by fewer shared sequences. Out-of-frame TCR alpha sharing in monozygotic twins was systematically underestimated by recombination models, whereas sharing between unrelated individuals was in agreement with the recombination models. Because the same donors could not be followed over many years, the conclusions relied on cross-sectional statistical analysis.

The library was prepared using 5' RACE. Sequencing used an Illumina HiSeq 2000. Template switching introduced a universal primer binding site; the final cDNA contained a unique molecular identifier, enabling accurate counting of TCR cDNA molecules. Specific primers in the conserved constant-segment region were used to synthesize first-strand cDNA for the TCR alpha and beta chains. To control for contamination, every cDNA library was double barcoded, receiving both a SMART-Mk sample barcode and Illumina barcodes. TruSeq adapter sequences, together with Illumina sample barcodes, were added in two successive PCR steps. TCR alpha and beta cDNA libraries were sequenced on the Illumina HiSeq platform with custom primers. As for the authors' bioinformatics: Unique molecular identifiers were extracted from raw reads with MiGEC, and CDR3 positions were determined with MiXCR. Recombination models were inferred per individual with the repgenHMM and IGoR tools using an EM algorithm. The analysis of shared clonotypes was done with the tcR package in R, with sharing normalized by the product of cloneset sizes. Out-of-frame nonproductive sequences were analyzed to study raw recombination free of thymic and clonal selection effects. TCRdb trimmed the raw reads at Q25, called clones with MiXCR and kept productive beta chains. A single entry per CDR3 protein holds the most common genes and DNA from its merged rows. These V and J calls derive from TCRdb rather than the authors' analysis. Present in this sample are about 200,000 distinct CDR3 sequences, more than 6.5% of which were seen just once. The ten largest account for more than 1.5% of the sample.

The CDR3 covers 16 residues, taking in both the cysteine and the phenylalanine. This entry keeps only the CDR3 DNA: 48 bases, framed from base 1. V loses 7 bases of germline sequence and J loses 1 base, and the interval between the two ends is 17 bases. CDR1 is given as MNHEY and CDR2 as SMNVEV, both from the germline V gene (reference sequence). Every donor in the study was a healthy Caucasian. The twin cohort consisted of three pairs of female monozygotic twins, all aged roughly 18 to 29 years. Using Miltenyi CD45RO+ enrichment and human naive T-cell isolation kits, memory (CD45RO+) and naive T cells were isolated from PBMC. Of note for this clonotype: No cognate antigen has been identified for it. Per-base quality was not reported, and no clone a single base away is much larger than it.

The same specimen was also included in a second study, on yellow fever vaccine responses in identical twins. As described in the second report: According to the authors, in identical twins the way T cells responded to vaccination appeared partly convergent and partly personalized. In the study, vaccine-responding T cell clones were precisely tracked in identical twins.

The sequence joins TRBV27 to TRBJ2-1, with a tentative D gene TRBD2 over 6 matching bases. The sequence was collected from a woman under 30 in good health. The specimen was memory (CD45RO+) T cells sorted from blood. According to the study, the label for this sample's cell subset or site signals: CD45RO+ enriched T cells. The nucleotide sequence is TGTGCCAGCATCCCTACCCTCCTAGCGTCCTACAATGAGCAGTTCTTC. Translated, it gives CASIPTLLASYNEQFF.